This T cell receptor (beta chain) was captured by sequencing in a study of technical replicates of blood from several donors. V lost 4 bases, J lost 4 bases, and 12 bases lay in between. The CDR3 extends over 13 amino acids. Germline V gene sequence: CDR1 SGHRS, CDR2 YFSETQ. The count of this clone is one. Clones were sequenced by immunoSEQ multiplex PCR, and TCRdb holds only the in-frame ones, with some missing. The repertoire consists of about 81,000 clones, with around 92% occurring once and the leading ten covering roughly 0.25%. This sequence joins TRBV5-1 and TRBJ2-7; a weak D match, TRBD2 (5 bases). What was sequenced was T cells isolated from PBMCs. This sequence was found in a human donor in good health. The CDR3 here is CASSQTPGYEQYF. DNA for the CDR3: TGCGCCAGCAGCCAAACCCCGGGGTACGAGCAGTACTTC.